Each of the 21 T cell receptor beta chains below was sequenced from the same sample in a study of regulatory T cells in long-lasting Graves disease. This sample's time point: newly diagnosed GD, antithyroid drugs for less than 3 months. After RNA was extracted from PBMCs, the TCR library was made from it. CDR3-region Arm-PCR and iRepertoire HTBI primers produced the TCR beta libraries. TCRdb independently ran MiXCR on the multiplex PCR reads; one entry per CDR3 protein. The sample records around 400,000 distinct CDR3 sequences, over 14% being singletons. These data also formed part of another study, on T cells in Graves' hyperthyroidism and ophthalmopathy.

Here the sequenced sample was peripheral blood mononuclear cells (PBMCs), taken at new diagnosis, from a patient treated with antithyroid drugs. The receptors here all came from a woman aged 40 to 49 with Graves disease.

This clonotype occurred a few times. The rearrangement links TRBV4-1 to TRBJ2-2; D possibly corresponds to TRBD2 (7 bases). The CDR3 length is 17 residues. Trimming pared 0 bases from V and 4 bases from J, leaving 15 bases between. Germline V lookup: CDR1 MGHRA, CDR2 YSYEKL. The CDR3 DNA reads TGCGCCAGCAGCCAAGAGTGGGGGGGCGTAGTCACCGGGGAGCTGTTTTTT. Translation gives CASSQEWGGVVTGELFF.

This clonotype was seen at least ten times. This chain links TRBV12-3 or TRBV12-4 with TRBJ1-5; D is unresolved. The CDR3 loop spans 13 amino acids. V dropped 1 base and J dropped 6 bases, with 7 bases sitting between them. The CDR3 reads CASSLEEGQPQHF. The CDR3 bases are TGTGCCAGCAGTTTAGAAGAGGGTCAGCCCCAGCATTTT.

In this sample, this clonotype turned up many times. V usage is TRBV11-3 and J usage is TRBJ2-1; 11 positions agree with TRBD1. The J segment lost 6 bases and the V segment lost 3 bases, leaving 7 bases of the junction unmatched. The CDR3 runs to 16 residues. In germline, CDR1 is SGHNT, CDR2 YENEEA. CDR3: CASSFRTGGIPNEQFF. For the CDR3, the DNA is TGTGCCAGCAGCTTCCGGACAGGGGGCATCCCCAATGAGCAGTTCTTC.

At least ten counts were recorded for this clonotype. The chain employs TRBV20-1 and TRBJ1-4; D uncertain. Trimming cost V 0 bases and J 4 bases, with 9 bases left between them. The CDR3 covers 14 residues. Germline CDR1 DFQATT, CDR2 SNEGSKA (reference sequence). As DNA, the CDR3 is TGCAGTGCTAGAGAGGGATCCCTTAATGAAAAACTGTTTTTT. Protein product: CSAREGSLNEKLFF.

This clonotype was counted many times. The chain links TRBV6-1 to TRBJ2-7; the D is unclear. Trimming took 3 bases from V and 0 from J, leaving 9 bases between them. The CDR3 has 14 amino acids. Germline assignment: CDR1 MNHNS and CDR2 SASEGT. CDR3 amino acids: CASSDLAFSYEQYF. The CDR3 region has the DNA TGTGCCAGCAGTGATCTGGCGTTCTCCTACGAGCAGTACTTC.

The chain carries TRBV12-3 or TRBV12-4 and TRBJ2-2; a possible D gene is TRBD1 (7 bases). The CDR3 covers 13 residues. V was pared by 3 bases and J by 9 bases, with 11 bases between. The CDR3 DNA sequence: TGTGCCAGCAGTTTGGAGGGGGCCCGGGAGCTGTTTTTT. Translation gives CASSLEGARELFF.

Remarks on this clonotype: The junction departs from germline at one end; a sequencing error may be responsible. The chain uses TRBV18 and TRBJ1-1; a weak D match, TRBD1 (5 bases). The CDR3 has 17 amino acids. Germline CDR1 and CDR2: KGHSH and LQKENI. CDR3 in DNA: TGTGCCAGCTCACCAAGGGGAGCCCTAATCATGAACAGTGAAGCTTTCTTT. Translation: CASSPRGALIMNSEAFF.

This clonotype has ten or more counts. The V call is TRBV10-3, the J call TRBJ2-1; possible D gene TRBD2, 6 bases. Germline CDR1 and CDR2: ENHRY and SYGVKD. The CDR3 length is 16 residues. V lost 8 bases and J lost 5, with 22 bases in between. The CDR3 sequence is CAIGSGVPGLNNEQFF. The CDR3, as DNA: TGTGCCATCGGTTCCGGAGTTCCGGGACTGAACAATGAGCAGTTCTTC.

This clonotype was detected many times. The chain links TRBV15 to TRBJ2-3, with D possibly being TRBD1 (5 bases). The CDR3 length is 16 residues. The V gene lost 0 bases and the J gene lost 5 bases, with 15 bases spanning the gap. The germline V gene encodes CDR1 LNHNV and CDR2 YYDKDF (reference sequence). DNA for the CDR3: TGTGCCACCAGCAGAGATTCAGGGTTTAGTCAAGATACGCAGTATTTT. Residues: CATSRDSGFSQDTQYF.

This clonotype appeared many times. The V and J genes are TRBV29-1 and TRBJ2-7; 10 positions agree with TRBD1. This CDR3 is 13 amino acids long. Germline V gene sequence: CDR1 SQVTM, CDR2 ANQGSEA. V lost 0 bases to trimming and J lost 6 bases; unmatched junction nucleotides: 2. CDR3 region: CSVEEGQGLEQYF. The CDR3 DNA sequence: TGCAGCGTTGAAGAGGGACAGGGGCTCGAGCAGTACTTC.

The V and J genes are TRBV11-2 and TRBJ2-7; 9 bases are shared with TRBD2. The germline CDR1 and CDR2 sequences are SGHAT and FQNNGV. CDR3 length: 17 amino acids. V gave up 1 base and J gave up 3 bases; unmatched junction bases: 10. Here the CDR3 reads CASSLVASGTTVYEQYF. CDR3 in DNA: TGTGCCAGCAGCTTAGTGGCTAGCGGGACCACGGTCTACGAGCAGTACTTC.

This clonotype was recorded at least ten times. The chain employs TRBV12-3 or TRBV12-4 and TRBJ2-3; 9 nucleotides match TRBD2. The CDR3 covers 15 residues. The V gene end was trimmed by 6 bases and the J gene end by 8 bases; junction bases not matched to a gene: 12. CDR3 coding DNA: TGTGCCAGCAGGCCGCAACTAGCGGGTGGCAGTACGCAGTATTTT. Its protein product is CASRPQLAGGSTQYF.

This clonotype was picked up many times. V and J are TRBV7-2 and TRBJ1-2; the D gene is possibly TRBD1 (6 bases). The CDR3 consists of 15 residues. Trimming took 5 bases from V and 4 from J, leaving 17 bases between them. CDR1 SGHTA and CDR2 FQGNSA come from the germline V gene. In DNA form, the CDR3 reads TGTGCCAGCAGCCCACGCCTGGGGGGCGGCTATGGCTACACCTTC. Amino acid sequence: CASSPRLGGGYGYTF. Together with reference TRBV7-2 and TRBJ1-2, the CDR3 gives the full variable domain: GAGVSQSPSNKVTEKGKDVELRCDPISGHTALYWYRQSLGQGLEFLIYFQGNSAPDKSGLPSDRFSAERTGGSVSTLTIQRTQQEDSAVYLCASSPRLGGGYGYTFGSGTRLTVV.

CDR3: CASSTPGTSGANTGELFF. CDR3 DNA: TGTGCCAGCAGCACCCCCGGGACTAGCGGGGCTAACACCGGGGAGCTGTTTTTT. The V gene is TRBV2, the J gene TRBJ2-2; 13 bases match TRBD2. CDR1 is SNHLY, CDR2 FYNNEI, per germline. V shed 6 bases and J 2 bases; nucleotides not matched to a gene: 9. This CDR3 is built from 18 residues.

This clonotype has ten or more counts. The rearrangement links TRBV7-2 to TRBJ1-4, with a weak D call TRBD1 (5 bases). Germline V lookup: CDR1 SGHTA, CDR2 FQGNSA. The CDR3 length is 17 residues. Deletions cut 0 bases from V and 4 bases from J, with 15 bases between. Here the CDR3 reads CASSLATSAGSNEKLFF. As DNA, the CDR3 is TGTGCCAGCAGCTTAGCCACCTCGGCAGGGAGTAATGAAAAACTGTTTTTT. Full variable domain (missing parts from reference TRBV7-2 and TRBJ1-4): GAGVSQSPSNKVTEKGKDVELRCDPISGHTALYWYRQSLGQGLEFLIYFQGNSAPDKSGLPSDRFSAERTGGSVSTLTIQRTQQEDSAVYLCASSLATSAGSNEKLFFGSGTQLSVL.

There are many counts of this clonotype. The rearrangement joins TRBV2 to TRBJ2-3, with 7 bases identical to TRBD2. V shed 7 bases and J 3 bases; nucleotides not matched to a gene: 7. The CDR3 is 14 amino acids. Germline CDR1 reads SNHLY; CDR2 reads FYNNEI. The CDR3 here is CASTGLVGTDTQYF. CDR3 bases: TGTGCCAGCACTGGACTAGTAGGTACAGATACGCAGTATTTT. Full variable domain (remainder filled in from reference TRBV2 and TRBJ2-3): EPEVTQTPSHQVTQMGQEVILRCVPISNHLYFYWYRQILGQKVEFLVSFYNNEISEKSEIFDDQFSVERPDGSNFTLKIRSTKLEDSAMYFCASTGLVGTDTQYFGPGTRLTVL.

This clonotype has a count of ten or more. The chain has TRBV3-1 and TRBJ1-2, with D unresolved. This CDR3 region has 12 residues. Trimming took off 1 base at V and 8 bases at J, with 8 bases between the two ends. CDR1 LGHDT and CDR2 YNNKEL come from the germline V gene (reference sequence). CDR3 sequence: CASSQAGNGYTF. DNA of the CDR3: TGTGCCAGCAGCCAAGCAGGCAACGGCTACACCTTC.

Ten or more counts support this clonotype. The rearrangement joins TRBV12-3 or TRBV12-4 to TRBJ1-4; the D gene is possibly TRBD1 (6 bases). V shed 5 bases and J shed 8 bases, with 15 bases lying between them. The CDR3 is 14 residues long. The CDR3 sequence is CASSPDRNPEKLFF. The CDR3 DNA reads TGTGCCAGCAGTCCCGACAGGAACCCCGAAAAACTGTTTTTT.

Regarding this clonotype: A much bigger clone sits one base away, suggesting this may be a read error. The V and J genes are TRBV7-2 and TRBJ2-5, with 10 bases aligning to TRBD1. Germline V gives CDR1 SGHTA, CDR2 FQGNSA. The CDR3 loop spans 15 amino acids. J gave up 4 bases and V 3 bases, and 5 bases lay outside the gene matches. CDR3 sequence: CASSFGGTGAETQYF. The CDR3 DNA reads TGTGCCAGCAGCTTTGGGGGGACAGGGGCAGAGACCCAGTACTTC. The entire variable domain, with the rest obtained from reference TRBV7-2 and TRBJ2-5, is as follows: GAGVSQSPSNKVTEKGKDVELRCDPISGHTALYWYRQSLGQGLEFLIYFQGNSAPDKSGLPSDRFSAERTGGSVSTLTIQRTQQEDSAVYLCASSFGGTGAETQYFGPGTRLLVL.

This clonotype was picked up many times. V gene TRBV9 combines with J gene TRBJ2-1; D possibly corresponds to TRBD1 (6 bases). CDR1 and CDR2 from the germline V gene are SGDLS and YYNGEE. The CDR3 has 16 residues. Between the trimmed V and J ends, which lost 1 base and 3 bases, there was a span of 14 bases. The CDR3 reads CASSVNPGHHYNEQFF. The CDR3 nucleotides read TGTGCCAGCAGCGTAAACCCGGGACACCACTACAATGAGCAGTTCTTC.

The CDR3 bases are TGTGCCAGCAGTACCCCCGACAGGGGAATAGGAAACACCATATATTTT. As protein: CASSTPDRGIGNTIYF. V usage is TRBV28 and J usage is TRBJ1-3, with 8 positions matching TRBD1. Germline values: CDR1 MDHEN, CDR2 SYDVKM. The CDR3 extends over 16 amino acids. After removal of 5 bases from V and 4 bases from J, the junction contained 10 bases not matched to a gene.